Detailed here is one T cell receptor (beta chain). What it binds is not known. One base away lies a much larger clone, so this may be a sequencing read error. Amplified TCR beta CDR3 regions derived from RNA transcripts. With the HTBI primer set, the TCR CDR3 went through a first round of RT-PCR. TCRdb re-called the multiplex PCR reads with MiXCR, one entry per CDR3 protein. The sample includes around 490,000 distinct CDR3 sequences, 20% of them seen just once. The source of the sample is a study of T cells in Graves' hyperthyroidism and ophthalmopathy. Regarding the study as a whole: Most thyroid clonotypes with frequency above 0.001 were detected in blood.

Ophthalmopathy patients all had a Clinical Activity Score of at least 3, a NOSPECS grade of at least 4 and disease under 3 months old. The receptor comes from a man aged 35 to 55 with Graves' ophthalmopathy. The material sequenced was blood.

CDR3 coding DNA: TGTGCCAGCAGTCCGGGTTACGCAACAGGGGGCCGCAATCAGCCCCAGCATTTT. It specifies CASSPGYATGGRNQPQHF. The genes are TRBV27 and TRBJ1-5, with 9 bases fitting TRBD1. The CDR3 totals 18 residues. The germline V gene has CDR1 MNHEY and CDR2 SMNVEV (reference sequence). The V segment lost 5 bases and the J segment 2 bases; nucleotides outside the gene matches: 13.